This paragraph reports one T cell receptor beta chain. Its recognized antigen is unknown. Nothing much larger sits one base from this clone, and base qualities are not available. This sample is drawn from a study of shared clonotypes between healthy human individuals (TCRdb year 2020). About the investigation overall: Three men and two women, aged 18 to 49 years, made up the cohort. Per donor, leukapheresis produced somewhere between about 0.85 and 10 billion PBMCs. To increase sequencing depth and limit assay-specific biases, different laboratories used diverse techniques to prepare libraries and sequence TCR repertoires. Per donor, three plates each were used for CD4 naive and CD4 memory, two for CD8 naive, and one for CD8 memory. Blood TCR repertoires of about 5 healthy adults were deeply sequenced to estimate repertoire size and the extent of clonotype sharing between individuals. The investigation overall reported the following: Clonotypes shared by all four sorted-subset donors showed higher generation probabilities than non-shared clonotypes. Naive subsets generally had larger estimated clonotype richness than memory subsets did. Sharing across a few donors was observed for about 5% of naive CD4, 3% to 3.5% of naive CD8, 2% to 2.5% of memory CD4, and around 0.42% of memory CD8 clonotypes. Sampling was limited to blood, and TCR repertoires in tissue likely differ from TCR repertoires in blood. The genetic and exposure-history diversity represented was limited by the small number of donors. Pairwise subsampling indicated that sequencing depth was expected to affect the degree of clonotype sharing among donors. Even with the large sequencing depth, rarefaction of the sorted-subset datasets indicated that sequencing was incomplete.

V was cut back by 6 bases and J by 3 bases, leaving a gap of 12 bases between them. The CDR3 covers 14 residues, taking in both the cysteine and the phenylalanine. Only the CDR3 part of the read is kept: 42 bases, read in frame from the first base. Based on the germline V gene, the CDR1 and CDR2 sequences are SNHLY and FYNNEI. The donors were healthy, HIV-negative adults who had no recently reported acute infections or vaccinations. Only Caucasian adults living in Nashville, Tennessee, USA were represented among the donors. CD4+ T cells were enriched by magnetic negative selection; naive cells were then positively selected on CD45RA, and the negative fraction formed the memory subset. After blood collection by leukapheresis, PBMCs were isolated using Ficoll-Histopaque density gradient centrifugation and then cryopreserved in the vapor phase of liquid nitrogen. Analytical flow cytometry was used to check the purity and quantity of each magnetically sorted T cell population. Genomic DNA was isolated from each sorted fraction and quantified by UV absorbance on a Nanodrop 2000c.

Using the deep immunoSEQ assay, multiplex PCR amplified TCR CDR3 regions from genomic DNA. Genomic DNA extracted from each cell subset was distributed evenly over all wells of several immunoSEQ 96-well plates, and each plate served as one replicate. Each replicate PCR for sorted subsets received about 0.2 ug genomic DNA, equal to tens of thousands of T cell genomes. Purified libraries were measured with a Qubit 3.0 fluorometer, size-checked on a Bioanalyzer 2100, and measured again with the KAPA Library Quantification kit. Each immunoSEQ 96-well plate was sequenced on its own single-read 150-cycle Illumina NextSeq 550 flow cell. Processing in the source paper ran as follows. Because only junctional sequences without quality scores were contained in the immunoSEQ output, filtering matching that applied to full-length reads could not be performed. To assign V/J genes and CDR3, sequences were annotated against IMGT germline references using PyIR, a Python wrapper for IgBLAST v1.9. Reads were removed for weak V/J assignments (E-value above 1e-6), missing CDR3, stop codons, out-of-frame junctions, or ambiguous translated residues. V3J clonotypes were defined as sequences sharing an identical inferred V gene, J gene, and CDR3 amino acid sequence. To compute the percentage overlap between repertoires, the number of shared unique clonotypes was divided by the size of the smaller repertoire. RTK rarefaction, the Chao1 estimator, and Recon v2.1 estimates of unobserved clonotypes were used to assess repertoire richness. Generation probabilities for all TCRbeta clonotypes obtained by the gDNA method from a handful of donors were computed using OLGA. The source is immuneACCESS, and TCRdb retained only in-frame sequences with V and J called. Part of the clones is not carried over; for the studies checked, unresolved V genes explain less than half of this, and the remainder is unexplained. The DNA was the basis for D and trimming; V, J and clone size are from that table. In all, the sample holds about 2.5 million clones, and around 93% of those were seen once. 0.37% of the sample belongs to the ten largest clones.

The chain is encoded by TRBV2 joined to TRBJ2-1, with a weak D call of TRBD1 (6 bases match). The TCR originated in a man aged 18 to 30 in good health. Some clones in this sample may be carry-over from other donors' samples. Sequencing was carried out using naive CD4+ T cells from PBMCs. Interpreted using the paper, the cell subset or site label stands for: CD45RA+ positively selected. CDR3 loop: CASRARGGYNEQFF. The bases read TGTGCCAGCAGGGCCCGAGGGGGCTACAATGAGCAGTTCTTC.